This is a list of T cell receptor beta chains from one sample in a study of regulatory T cells in long-lasting Graves disease. TCRdb recomputed calls from the multiplex PCR reads with MiXCR, one row per CDR3 protein. The sample consists of some 300,000 distinct CDR3 sequences, more than 20% of them appearing once. The sequencing used peripheral blood mononuclear cells (PBMCs), collected when the disease was refractory, from a patient treated with antithyroid drugs. Receptor source: a female donor with Graves disease. CDR3s include the opening cysteine and the closing phenylalanine or tryptophan. A D gene is named only where the DNA matches it firmly. Clone size is shown for a subset of rows, as once, few, many or a class of expanded clone.

cdr3_aa	cdr3_nt	j_call	v_call	d_call	clone_size
CASRTGQGANYGYTF	TGTGCCAGCAGAACGGGACAGGGGGCTAACTATGGCTACACCTTC	TRBJ1-2	TRBV28	TRBD1	NA
CASSLALSRDEQYF	TGTGCCAGCAGCTTAGCATTAAGCAGGGACGAGCAGTACTTC	TRBJ2-7	TRBV13	NA	few
CASSLDYYQEAFF	TGTGCCAGCAGCCTCGACTACTACCAAGAAGCTTTCTTT	TRBJ1-1	TRBV7-2	NA	many
CASSYNQNRGETQYF	TGTGCCAGCAGTTACAATCAGAACCGGGGGGAGACCCAGTACTTC	TRBJ2-5	TRBV6-2/TRBV6-3	NA	NA
CASSLELGPGGGHGYTF	TGCGCCAGCAGCTTGGAGCTAGGCCCCGGAGGGGGACATGGCTACACCTTC	TRBJ1-2	TRBV5-1	NA	few
CSVENLGYGYTF	TGCAGCGTTGAGAACTTGGGCTATGGCTACACCTTC	TRBJ1-2	TRBV29-1	NA	many
CASSIREHHEKLFF	TGTGCCAGCAGTATCCGGGAGCATCACGAAAAACTGTTTTTT	TRBJ1-4	TRBV27	NA	few
CASSRDPQRNSPLHF	TGTGCCAGCAGCCGAGACCCACAAAGGAATTCACCCCTCCACTTT	TRBJ1-6	TRBV7-9	NA	NA
CASSLMGVDGELFF	TGTGCCAGCAGCCTTATGGGAGTGGACGGGGAGCTGTTTTTT	TRBJ2-2	TRBV7-3	NA	NA
CSVQKQGPYEQYF	TGCAGCGTCCAAAAACAGGGCCCCTACGAGCAGTACTTC	TRBJ2-7	TRBV29-1	NA	NA
CASAGGRASENEQYF	TGTGCCAGCGCGGGCGGGAGGGCCTCTGAGAACGAGCAGTACTTC	TRBJ2-7	TRBV6-1	TRBD2	many
CASSPLPPVYSYEQYF	TGTGCCAGCAGCCCCCTCCCCCCGGTTTACTCCTACGAGCAGTACTTC	TRBJ2-7	TRBV6-1	NA	few
CASSLGDRANEQFF	TGTGCCAGCAGTTTAGGGGACAGGGCCAATGAGCAGTTCTTC	TRBJ2-1	TRBV27	TRBD1	NA
CASSFGRAGPEQYF	TGCGCCAGCAGCTTTGGCAGGGCCGGCCCCGAGCAGTACTTC	TRBJ2-7	TRBV5-1	NA	NA
CASSAKGTAVYNSPLHF	TGTGCCAGCAGTGCGAAAGGGACAGCAGTCTATAATTCACCCCTCCACTTT	TRBJ1-6	TRBV6-2/TRBV6-3	TRBD1	NA
CASSRDRDETQYF	TGTGCCAGCAGCCGAGACCGGGACGAGACCCAGTACTTC	TRBJ2-5	TRBV7-2	NA	many
CASSLQGLSYEQYF	TGTGCCAGCAGCTTACAGGGGCTATCCTACGAGCAGTACTTC	TRBJ2-7	TRBV7-6	NA	many
CASSFPGREVYEQYF	TGTGCCAGCAGTTTTCCCGGGCGGGAGGTCTACGAGCAGTACTTC	TRBJ2-7	TRBV27	TRBD2	many
CSVEAGGGGAFF	TGCAGCGTTGAAGCCGGAGGGGGGGGAGCTTTCTTT	TRBJ1-1	TRBV29-1	NA	many
CASSLQKGQETQHF	TGTGCCAGCAGCCTACAAAAGGGGCAAGAGACCCAGCACTTC	TRBJ2-5	TRBV7-2	NA	NA